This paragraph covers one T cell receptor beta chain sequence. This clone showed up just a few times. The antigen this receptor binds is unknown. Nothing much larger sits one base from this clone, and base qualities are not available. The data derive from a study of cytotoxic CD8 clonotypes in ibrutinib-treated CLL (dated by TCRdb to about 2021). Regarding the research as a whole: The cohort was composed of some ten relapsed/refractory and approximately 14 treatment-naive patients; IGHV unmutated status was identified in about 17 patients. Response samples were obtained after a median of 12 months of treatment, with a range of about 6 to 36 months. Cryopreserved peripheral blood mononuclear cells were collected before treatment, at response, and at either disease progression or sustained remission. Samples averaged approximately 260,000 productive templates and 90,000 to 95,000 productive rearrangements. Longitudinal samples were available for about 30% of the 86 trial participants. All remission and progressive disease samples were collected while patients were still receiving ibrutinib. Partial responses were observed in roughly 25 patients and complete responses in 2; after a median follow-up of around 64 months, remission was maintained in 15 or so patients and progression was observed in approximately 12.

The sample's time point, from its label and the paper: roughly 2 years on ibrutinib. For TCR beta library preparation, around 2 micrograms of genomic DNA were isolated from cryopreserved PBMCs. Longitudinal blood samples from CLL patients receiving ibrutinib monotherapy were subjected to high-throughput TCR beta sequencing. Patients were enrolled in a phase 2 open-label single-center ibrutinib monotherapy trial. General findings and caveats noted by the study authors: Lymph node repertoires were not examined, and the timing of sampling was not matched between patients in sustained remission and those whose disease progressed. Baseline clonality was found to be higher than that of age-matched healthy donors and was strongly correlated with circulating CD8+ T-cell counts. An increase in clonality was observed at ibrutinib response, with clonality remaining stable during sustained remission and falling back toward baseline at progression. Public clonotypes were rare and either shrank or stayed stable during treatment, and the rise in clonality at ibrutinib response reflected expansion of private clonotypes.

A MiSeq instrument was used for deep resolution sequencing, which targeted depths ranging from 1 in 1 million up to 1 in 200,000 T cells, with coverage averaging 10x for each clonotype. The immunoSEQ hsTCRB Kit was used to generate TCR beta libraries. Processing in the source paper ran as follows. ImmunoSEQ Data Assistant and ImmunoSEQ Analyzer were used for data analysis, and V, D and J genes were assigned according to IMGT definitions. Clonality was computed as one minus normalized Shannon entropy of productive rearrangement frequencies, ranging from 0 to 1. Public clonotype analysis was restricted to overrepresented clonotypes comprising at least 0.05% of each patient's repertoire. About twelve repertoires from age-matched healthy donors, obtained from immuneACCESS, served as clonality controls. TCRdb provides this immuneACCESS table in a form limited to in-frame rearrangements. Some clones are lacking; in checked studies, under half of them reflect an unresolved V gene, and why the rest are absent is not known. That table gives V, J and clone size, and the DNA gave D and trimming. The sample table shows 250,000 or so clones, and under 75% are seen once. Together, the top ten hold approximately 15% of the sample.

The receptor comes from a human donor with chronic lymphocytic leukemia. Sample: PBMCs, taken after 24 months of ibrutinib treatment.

The CDR3 here reads CASKGQETQYF. The sequenced DNA is TGTGCCAGTAAAGGCCAAGAGACCCAGTACTTC. This chain is built from TRBV19 and TRBJ2-5; a confident D gene designation cannot be given. The CDR3 holds 11 amino acids from the cysteine to the phenylalanine. Only CDR3 DNA is held: 33 bases, read in frame from base 1. V lost 7 bases and J lost 1 base; the stretch between them is 4 bases long. From a lookup of the germline V gene (reference sequence), CDR1 and CDR2 are LNHDA and SQIVND. Where the CDR3 stops, the reference TRBV19 and TRBJ2-5 genes take over; the full variable domain is DGGITQSPKYLFRKEGQNVTLSCEQNLNHDAMYWYRQDPGQGLRLIYYSQIVNDFQKGDIAEGYSVSREKKESFPLTVTSAQKNPTAFYLCASKGQETQYFGPGTRLLVL.